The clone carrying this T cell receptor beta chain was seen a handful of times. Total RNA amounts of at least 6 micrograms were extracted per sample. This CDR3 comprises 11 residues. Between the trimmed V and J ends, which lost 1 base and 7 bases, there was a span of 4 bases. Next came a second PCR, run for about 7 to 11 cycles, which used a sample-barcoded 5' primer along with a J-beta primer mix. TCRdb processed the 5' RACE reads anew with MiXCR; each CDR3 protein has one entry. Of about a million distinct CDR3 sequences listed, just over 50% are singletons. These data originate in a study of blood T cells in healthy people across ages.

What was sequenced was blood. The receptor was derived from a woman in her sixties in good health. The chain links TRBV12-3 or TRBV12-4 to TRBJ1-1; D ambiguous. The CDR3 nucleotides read TGTGCCAGCAGTTTAGGATTTGAAGCTTTCTTT. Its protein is CASSLGFEAFF.